This TCR beta chain was sequenced in a study of identical twins. Germline loops: CDR1 MGHRA, CDR2 YSYEKL. The CDR3 loop spans 18 amino acids. V lost 0 bases to trimming and J lost 9 bases; unmatched junction nucleotides: 8. All donors were healthy, and all were Caucasian. Study findings and constraints: Invariant populations such as MAIT and iNKT cells could partly muddle zero-insertion analyses. Where out-of-frame alpha sequences were twin-shared, they showed excess low generation probability.

TCRdb called the 5' RACE reads again in MiXCR, with one record for every CDR3 protein. The data show about 220,000 distinct CDR3 sequences, around 10% seen once. This clonotype has only a few counts. No antigen is known for it. Sequencing used memory (CD45RO+) T cells sorted from blood. This clonotype was sampled from a woman under 30 in good health. The V gene is TRBV4-1, the J gene TRBJ2-1; TRBD2 matches at 16 bases. This CDR3 reads CASSQERAGTSGRGEQFF. The CDR3 DNA reads as TGCGCCAGCAGCCAAGAAAGAGCTGGGACTAGCGGGAGGGGTGAGCAGTTCTTC.